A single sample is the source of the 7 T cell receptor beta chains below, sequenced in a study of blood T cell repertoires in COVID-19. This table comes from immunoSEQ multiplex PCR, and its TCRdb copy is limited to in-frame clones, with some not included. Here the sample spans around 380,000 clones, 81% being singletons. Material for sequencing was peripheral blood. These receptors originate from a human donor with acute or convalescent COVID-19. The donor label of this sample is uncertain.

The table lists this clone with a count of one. CDR3 protein: CASRAGAGNTIYF. The CDR3 DNA sequence: TGTGCCAGCAGGGCAGGGGCTGGAAACACCATATATTTT. This chain connects TRBV12-3 or TRBV12-4 to TRBJ1-3; maybe TRBD1 (6 bases). This CDR3 region has 13 residues. Trimming cost V 6 bases and J 2 bases, with 8 bases left between them.

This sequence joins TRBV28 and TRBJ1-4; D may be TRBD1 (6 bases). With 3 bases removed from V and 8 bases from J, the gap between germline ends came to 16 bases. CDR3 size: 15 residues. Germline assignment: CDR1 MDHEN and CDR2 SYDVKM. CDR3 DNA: TGTGCCAGCAGTTTTGCAGGCGCGGGGGGCGAAAAACTGTTTTTT. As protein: CASSFAGAGGEKLFF.

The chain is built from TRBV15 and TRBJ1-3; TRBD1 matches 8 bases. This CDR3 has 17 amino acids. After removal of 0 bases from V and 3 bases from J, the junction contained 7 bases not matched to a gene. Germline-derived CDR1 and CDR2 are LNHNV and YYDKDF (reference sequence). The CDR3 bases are TGTGCCACCAGCAGAGATGCAGGGGGCCTCGGTGGAAACACCATATATTTT. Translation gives CATSRDAGGLGGNTIYF.

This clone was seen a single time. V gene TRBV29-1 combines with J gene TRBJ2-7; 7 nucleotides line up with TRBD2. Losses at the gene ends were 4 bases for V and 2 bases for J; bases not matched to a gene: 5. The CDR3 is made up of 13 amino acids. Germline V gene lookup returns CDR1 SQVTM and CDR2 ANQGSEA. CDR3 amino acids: CSVVGGRAYEQYF. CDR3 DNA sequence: TGCAGCGTTGTTGGTGGGAGGGCCTACGAGCAGTACTTC.

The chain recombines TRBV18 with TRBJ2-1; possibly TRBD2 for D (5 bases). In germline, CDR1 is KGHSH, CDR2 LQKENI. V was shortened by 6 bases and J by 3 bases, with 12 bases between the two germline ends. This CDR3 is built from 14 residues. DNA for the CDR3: TGTGCCAGCTCTCGGAACGGGAACTACAATGAGCAGTTCTTC. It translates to CASSRNGNYNEQFF.

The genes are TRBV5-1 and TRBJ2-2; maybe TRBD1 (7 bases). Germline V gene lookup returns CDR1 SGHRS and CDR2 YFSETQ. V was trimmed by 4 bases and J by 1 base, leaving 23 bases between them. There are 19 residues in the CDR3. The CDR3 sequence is CASSRLGGIGGRNTGELFF. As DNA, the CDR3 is TGCGCCAGCAGCCGACTTGGAGGGATAGGGGGCCGGAACACCGGGGAGCTGTTTTTT.

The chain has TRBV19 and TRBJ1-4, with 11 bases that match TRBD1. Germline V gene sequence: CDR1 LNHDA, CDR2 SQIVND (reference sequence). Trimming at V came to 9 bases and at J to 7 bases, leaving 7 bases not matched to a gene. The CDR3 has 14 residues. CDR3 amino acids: CASWTGTGGEKLFF. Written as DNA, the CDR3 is TGTGCCAGCTGGACCGGGACAGGGGGTGAAAAACTGTTTTTT.